The rows below give T cell receptor beta chains drawn from one sample of a study of blood T cell repertoires in COVID-19. Some clones are missing from TCRdb's copy, which holds only in-frame ones; the method was immunoSEQ multiplex PCR. The repertoire holds 300,000 to 400,000 clones, with 86% as singletons. Input material: peripheral blood. These receptors all come from a woman aged 60-75 years with COVID-19, enrolled during active disease. The CDR3 runs from the conserved cysteine through the conserved F or W. The D gene is left open where the match is weak. Size is stated for part of the rows, as once, few or many counts, or as a class when the clone is expanded.

size: .
J: TRBJ1-6
D: .
V: TRBV2
DNA: TGTGCCAGCAAGACGGGGGGAGAGTCACCCCTCCACTTT
CDR3: CASKTGGESPLHF

size: .
J: TRBJ2-7
D: TRBD1
V: TRBV19
DNA: TGTGCCAGTAGTGCCGGGACAGGGTTCTACGAGCAGTACTTC
CDR3: CASSAGTGFYEQYF

size: .
J: TRBJ2-2
D: .
V: TRBV11-2
DNA: TGTGCCAGCAGCTTAAGAGGGGGAATCACCGGGGAGCTGTTTTTT
CDR3: CASSLRGGITGELFF

size: .
J: TRBJ1-2
D: .
V: TRBV10-2
DNA: TGCGCCAGCACCCGGACTGGGTATGGCTACACCTTC
CDR3: CASTRTGYGYTF

size: few
J: TRBJ2-5
D: .
V: TRBV18
DNA: TGTGCCAGCTCATTGAGGGGATGGGGGCCCAGCCAAGAGACCCAGTACTTC
CDR3: CASSLRGWGPSQETQYF

size: .
J: TRBJ1-1
D: TRBD1
V: TRBV7-9
DNA: TGTGCCAGCAGCTCTGGGGACAGGGAAGCTTTCTTT
CDR3: CASSSGDREAFF

size: .
J: TRBJ1-4
D: .
V: TRBV5-1
DNA: TGCGCCAGCAGCTTGGGCTACTCGTCCTACGAAAAACTGTTTTTT
CDR3: CASSLGYSSYEKLFF

size: .
J: TRBJ1-2
D: .
V: TRBV3-1/TRBV3-2
DNA: TGTGCCAGCAGCCAACAGGGGACTAACTATGGCTACACCTTC
CDR3: CASSQQGTNYGYTF

size: .
J: TRBJ1-2
D: .
V: TRBV18
DNA: TGTGCCAGCTCACCAATAAACGGAGAGGGCTACACCTTC
CDR3: CASSPINGEGYTF

size: .
J: TRBJ2-3
D: .
V: TRBV5-1
DNA: TGCGCCAGCAGCTTGAGTGCTAGGGATACGCAGTATTTT
CDR3: CASSLSARDTQYF

size: .
J: TRBJ2-7
D: .
V: TRBV19
DNA: TGTGCCAGTAGTAGCACAGGGAGGGTATTCTACGAGCAGTACTTC
CDR3: CASSSTGRVFYEQYF

size: .
J: TRBJ1-3
D: TRBD1
V: TRBV18
DNA: TGTGCCAGCTCACCACAGGGGGCCTCTGGAAACACCATATATTTT
CDR3: CASSPQGASGNTIYF

size: .
J: TRBJ1-4
D: .
V: TRBV30
DNA: TGTGCCTGGAGGGGGCGCGTTAATGAAAAACTGTTTTTT
CDR3: CAWRGRVNEKLFF

size: few
J: TRBJ1-5
D: .
V: TRBV29-1
DNA: TGCAGCGTTGCGCCGCAGGGCCCTAATCAGCCCCAGCATTTT
CDR3: CSVAPQGPNQPQHF

size: .
J: TRBJ2-1
D: TRBD2
V: TRBV4-3
DNA: TGCGCCAGCAGCCCCGCGGCCGGGACTAGCGGGACGGTTGAGCAGTTCTTC
CDR3: CASSPAAGTSGTVEQFF

size: .
J: TRBJ2-1
D: TRBD2
V: TRBV6-1
DNA: TGTGCCAGCAGTGAAAGGATGGCGGGGGGTCGCAATGAGCAGTTCTTC
CDR3: CASSERMAGGRNEQFF

size: once
J: TRBJ2-1
D: .
V: TRBV7-3
DNA: TGTGCCAGCAGCCAGGGATACCTTCTCAACAATGAGCAGTTCTTC
CDR3: CASSQGYLLNNEQFF

size: .
J: TRBJ1-3
D: .
V: TRBV10-3
DNA: TGTGCCATCAGTGAGGCCACAGGGAGCTCTGGAAACACCATATATTTT
CDR3: CAISEATGSSGNTIYF

size: .
J: TRBJ2-3
D: TRBD1
V: TRBV6-5
DNA: TGTGCCAGCAGCCACGACAGGGGACGCACAGATACGCAGTATTTT
CDR3: CASSHDRGRTDTQYF

size: .
J: TRBJ2-7
D: TRBD1
V: TRBV7-2
DNA: TGTGCCAGCAGCTACCCGGGACAGACGTACGAGCAGTACTTC
CDR3: CASSYPGQTYEQYF

size: .
J: TRBJ2-7
D: TRBD2
V: TRBV4-2
DNA: TGTGCCAGCAGCCCTCGGACTAGCGGGGGATCCTACGAGCAGTACTTC
CDR3: CASSPRTSGGSYEQYF

size: .
J: TRBJ2-3
D: .
V: TRBV12-3/TRBV12-4
DNA: TGTGCCAGCAGACACCGTGATACGCAGTATTTT
CDR3: CASRHRDTQYF

size: .
J: TRBJ2-5
D: TRBD1
V: TRBV19
DNA: TGTGCCAGTAGGCGACAGGGGGCGAGGGAGACCCAGTACTTC
CDR3: CASRRQGARETQYF

size: once
J: TRBJ2-3
D: TRBD2
V: TRBV7-2
DNA: TGTGCCAGCAGCTGGGGACTAGCGGGGGGAGGAGATACGCAGTATTTT
CDR3: CASSWGLAGGGDTQYF

size: once
J: TRBJ2-2
D: TRBD2
V: TRBV7-6
DNA: TGTGCCAGCAGCTCCGCCGGGACTAGCGGGGGGGCGAGTGTCACCGGGGAGCTGTTTTTT
CDR3: CASSSAGTSGGASVTGELFF

size: once
J: TRBJ2-2
D: .
V: TRBV14
DNA: TGTGCCAGCAGCCAAGGGCCGTCAAACACCGGGGAGCTGTTTTTT
CDR3: CASSQGPSNTGELFF

size: .
J: TRBJ2-2
D: .
V: TRBV7-3
DNA: TGTGCCAGCAGCTCAAACACCGGGGAGCTGTTTTTT
CDR3: CASSSNTGELFF

size: .
J: TRBJ1-6
D: .
V: TRBV19
DNA: TGTGCCAGTCGCCTCAGACAGAATACCATTGTTTCACCCCTCCACTTT
CDR3: CASRLRQNTIVSPLHF

size: .
J: TRBJ2-7
D: TRBD1
V: TRBV10-1
DNA: TGCGCCAGCAGCGGCCGGGACAGGGGGCTTCAGAAGCAGTACTTC
CDR3: CASSGRDRGLQKQYF

size: .
J: TRBJ2-2
D: TRBD1
V: TRBV18
DNA: TGTGCCAGCTCACCCCGGGACAGGGGGACCACCGGGGAGCTGTTTTTT
CDR3: CASSPRDRGTTGELFF

size: .
J: TRBJ1-2
D: .
V: TRBV19
DNA: TGTGCCAGTAGTATAGACAGGGGTAACTATGGCTACACCTTC
CDR3: CASSIDRGNYGYTF

size: .
J: TRBJ1-2
D: .
V: TRBV6-5
DNA: TGTGCCAGCAGCCCCGGACTGGCCGGCTACACCTTC
CDR3: CASSPGLAGYTF

size: .
J: TRBJ1-1
D: .
V: TRBV4-1
DNA: TGCGCCAGCAGCCAACCTACGACGGGTAACACTGAAGCTTTCTTT
CDR3: CASSQPTTGNTEAFF

size: .
J: TRBJ1-2
D: .
V: TRBV12-3/TRBV12-4
DNA: TGTGCCACCAGACTACCCGCTTCAGGCTACACCTTC
CDR3: CATRLPASGYTF

size: .
J: TRBJ1-2
D: TRBD1
V: TRBV6-5
DNA: TGTGCCAGCAGAGACAGGGGAGACTATGGCTACACCTTC
CDR3: CASRDRGDYGYTF

size: .
J: TRBJ1-5
D: .
V: TRBV7-3
DNA: TGTGCCAGCACCTTATATATCTTTCCGACGGTCCAGCGTTATCGCAATCAGCCCCAGCATTTT
CDR3: CASTLYIFPTVQRYRNQPQHF

size: .
J: TRBJ2-2
D: .
V: TRBV5-1
DNA: TGCGCCAGCAGCGCCCAGGGATTAAACACCGGGGAGCTGTTTTTT
CDR3: CASSAQGLNTGELFF